Listed below are T cell receptor beta chains from one sample, sequenced in a study of cytomegalovirus exposure and HLA in healthy donors. Sequencing was performed with immunoSEQ multiplex PCR; in TCRdb, only in-frame clones are kept and a portion is missing. The sample lists 85,000 to 130,000 clones, around 82% occurring once. Sequencing was carried out using PBMCs. These receptor sequences come from a woman in her forties or fifties in good health and CMV-seropositive. Both conserved end residues are part of each CDR3. The D gene is left open where the match is weak. Not every row has a clone size; where given, it reads once, few, many or a size class.

j_call v_call clone_size d_call cdr3_nt cdr3_aa
TRBJ1-4 TRBV5-1 once TRBD1 TGCGCCAGCAGCTCCCGGACAGGGGGCGGGGGTAATGAAAAACTGTTTTTT CASSSRTGGGGNEKLFF
TRBJ2-2 TRBV6-6 . . TGTGCCAGCACCAGGGGTCCCGGGGAGCTGTTTTTT CASTRGPGELFF
TRBJ1-6 TRBV5-1 . . TGCGCCAGCAGCCTTCGTGGAGGGGCTAGCTCCTATAATTCACCCCTCCACTTT CASSLRGGASSYNSPLHF
TRBJ2-5 TRBV6-1 . TRBD2 TGTGCCAGCAGGGTAACGGGAGGGCCCCCCAGGACCCAGTACTTC CASRVTGGPPRTQYF
TRBJ2-3 TRBV7-8 . TRBD2 TGTGCCAGCAGCGTACCGGGACTAGCGGGAGGGCCGCCAGATACGCAGTATTTT CASSVPGLAGGPPDTQYF
TRBJ2-1 TRBV11-3 . . TGTGCCAGCAGCCTCCGGGACAATGAGCAGTTCTTC CASSLRDNEQFF
TRBJ1-1 TRBV7-8 . . TGTGCCAGCAGTCTCGCCCCCGGGGGGACTGAAGCTTTCTTT CASSLAPGGTEAFF
TRBJ2-7 TRBV11-2 . . TGTGCCAGCAGCTTTGACAGCTACGAGCAGTACTTC CASSFDSYEQYF
TRBJ2-5 TRBV18 . . TGTGCCAGCTCACCGTGGGGCGTGAGGGAGACCCAGTACTTC CASSPWGVRETQYF
TRBJ2-1 TRBV5-1 . TRBD1 TGCGCCAGCAGCTCGGGACAGCACCCCTACAATGAGCAGTTCTTC CASSSGQHPYNEQFF
TRBJ2-2 TRBV9 . . TGTGCCAGCAGCCCCCGGGACACCAACACCGGGGAGCTGTTTTTT CASSPRDTNTGELFF
TRBJ1-1 TRBV19 few . TGTGCCAGTAGTCCCCAGGAAGGCCCCTCGAACACTGAAGCTTTCTTT CASSPQEGPSNTEAFF
TRBJ2-1 TRBV19 . TRBD2 TGTGCCAGTAGTCTGGGACTAGCGTATAATGAGCAGTTCTTC CASSLGLAYNEQFF
TRBJ1-5 TRBV6-1 . TRBD1 TGTGCCAGCACCGGGACAGGATATCAGCCCCAGCATTTT CASTGTGYQPQHF
TRBJ2-1 TRBV6-5 . TRBD2 TGTGCCAGCAGTATGAGCGGGAGCGGAAGAAGTGAGCAGTTCTTC CASSMSGSGRSEQFF
TRBJ1-4 TRBV6-5 . TRBD1 TGTGCCAGCAGTTTCGGACAGGGACGGGAAAAACTGTTTTTT CASSFGQGREKLFF
TRBJ1-3 TRBV7-9 . . TGTGCCAGCAGCCCGTCGACAGGAATCTCTGGAAACACCATATATTTT CASSPSTGISGNTIYF
TRBJ2-7 TRBV7-9 . TRBD2 TGTGCCAGCAGCTTAGAGGGACTAGGGGCCATGAAGAACGAGCAGTACTTC CASSLEGLGAMKNEQYF
TRBJ1-2 TRBV6-1 . . TGTGCCAGCAGTGAATCGGGGAATGGCTACACCTTC CASSESGNGYTF
TRBJ2-1 TRBV18 . . TGTGCCAGCTCACCACGTCAGGGAAGCTCCTACAATGAGCAGTTCTTC CASSPRQGSSYNEQFF
TRBJ1-2 TRBV2 . . TGTGCCAGCACAGGTCCCATTGCTAACTATGGCTACACCTTC CASTGPIANYGYTF
TRBJ2-3 TRBV10-1 . . TGCGCCAGCAGTGAAAGAGGGATTCCCGAGTATTTT CASSERGIPEYF
TRBJ1-1 TRBV30 . TRBD1 TGTGCCTGGAGGATGACAGGGGGGGGAACTGAAGCTTTCTTT CAWRMTGGGTEAFF
TRBJ2-7 TRBV9 . . TGTGCCAGCAGCCCCGGCGGGGGCGACGAGCAGTACTTC CASSPGGGDEQYF
TRBJ2-1 TRBV7-3 . TRBD2 TGTGCCAGCAGCTTCCTGACTAGCGGGAACTCGGGTGAGCAGTTCTTC CASSFLTSGNSGEQFF
TRBJ2-7 TRBV10-1 . . TGCGCCAGCAGTGAGTTCAGGATTAGCGAGCAGTACTTC CASSEFRISEQYF
TRBJ1-5 TRBV7-8 . . TGTGCCAGCAGCTTAGCGCCGACAGATCAGCCCCAGCATTTT CASSLAPTDQPQHF
TRBJ2-1 TRBV9 . TRBD1 TGTGCCAGCAGCCCGAGGACCGGGACAGGGAAAGATGAGCAGTTCTTC CASSPRTGTGKDEQFF
TRBJ2-7 TRBV7-9 . . TGTTCCAGCAGCCCCCCCTGGGAGAACGAGCAGTACTTC CSSSPPWENEQYF
TRBJ1-4 TRBV4-2 once TRBD1 TGTGCCAGCAGCCAAGAAGGGACAGGGGGTTCAACTAATGAAAAACTGTTTTTT CASSQEGTGGSTNEKLFF
TRBJ2-1 TRBV9 . TRBD2 TGTGCCAGCAGCGTAGACACTAGCGGCGAGTACAATGAGCAGTTCTTC CASSVDTSGEYNEQFF
TRBJ1-6 TRBV30 . TRBD1 TGTGCCTGGACCGGGACAGGTTTAAGCTCCTATAATTCACCCCTCCACTTT CAWTGTGLSSYNSPLHF
TRBJ1-1 TRBV11-2 . . TGTGCCAGCAGCTTAGGTACCTACCTACCAGGTTGGTCGCCTGAAGCTTTCTTT CASSLGTYLPGWSPEAFF
TRBJ1-5 TRBV6-1 . . TGTGCCAGCAGCCTAACCCGGGGGGGGCATCAGCCCCAGCATTTT CASSLTRGGHQPQHF
TRBJ2-7 TRBV28 . . TGTGCCGGCGGGCCATCCTACGAGCAGTACTTC CAGGPSYEQYF
TRBJ2-3 TRBV29-1 . TRBD2 TGCAGCGTTGAAGATCATAGCGGGAGGGCCCCAGATACGCAGTATTTT CSVEDHSGRAPDTQYF
TRBJ2-5 TRBV30 few . TGTGCCTGGAGTGTACACGAGACCCAGTACTTC CAWSVHETQYF
TRBJ1-1 TRBV19 . . TGTGCCAGTAGTATGATCGGGACCGGACAGATGGGGGCTTTT CASSMIGTGQMGAF
TRBJ1-1 TRBV19 . . TGTGCCAGCGGCCCTCCAGTGAAGGTTGGCGGTGAAGCTTTCTTT CASGPPVKVGGEAFF
TRBJ1-1 TRBV5-1 . TRBD1 TGCGCCAGCAGAAGGACAGGGGGGTCGAGCACTGAAGCTTTCTTT CASRRTGGSSTEAFF
TRBJ1-2 TRBV5-1 . . TGCGCCAGCAGCCCCAATGGGGAGGGCTACACCTTC CASSPNGEGYTF
TRBJ2-7 TRBV19 . TRBD2 TGTGCCAGTAGTATGAGGGGGGGAGTAACTAGCGGGAGAGGAATCTACGAGCAGTACTTC CASSMRGGVTSGRGIYEQYF
TRBJ1-2 TRBV6-1 . . TGTGCCAGCAGTGAAACGGGGAGGTATGGCTACACCTTC CASSETGRYGYTF
TRBJ1-1 TRBV9 . . TGTGCCAGCAGCGTGAGCCGACAAGGGGTGGGGAACACTGAAGCTTTCTTT CASSVSRQGVGNTEAFF
TRBJ1-2 TRBV5-1 . . TGCGCCAGCAGCTTGGAGGGGGAGACTAACTATGGCTACACCTTC CASSLEGETNYGYTF
TRBJ2-3 TRBV4-2 few TRBD2 TGTGCCAGCAGCCAGCCGTTCGGGGGGGCGACAGATACGCAGTATTTT CASSQPFGGATDTQYF
TRBJ2-1 TRBV27 . . TGTGCCAGCAGTTTAAAGGGGGTCTCGGATCTGGCCTACAATGAGCAGTTCTTC CASSLKGVSDLAYNEQFF
TRBJ1-2 TRBV25-1 few TRBD1 TGTGCCAGCAGTGAATATAGGGGACAGGTACAAGTCTACACCTTC CASSEYRGQVQVYTF
TRBJ2-3 TRBV29-1 . TRBD1 TGCAGCGTTGGGACAGGGGGGAGAGATACGCAGTATTTT CSVGTGGRDTQYF
TRBJ1-1 TRBV16 . . TGTGCCAGCAGCCCGACAGTTCTCACTGAAGCTTTCTTT CASSPTVLTEAFF
TRBJ2-3 TRBV5-1 . . TGCGCCAGCAGCTTTGGGGGCCTTCGCACAGATACGCAGTATTTT CASSFGGLRTDTQYF
TRBJ1-1 TRBV10-1 . TRBD1 TGCGCCAGCAAAGAGGGACAGGGGAACACTGAAGCTTTCTTT CASKEGQGNTEAFF
TRBJ1-2 TRBV21-1 . . TGTGCCAGCAGCAATTTTGAGGGCACTAACTATGGCTACACCTTC CASSNFEGTNYGYTF
TRBJ2-1 TRBV6-1 . . TGTGCCAGCAGTAGTTCGATTGACAGTGAGCAGTTCTTC CASSSSIDSEQFF
TRBJ2-7 TRBV7-8 . . TGTGCCAGCAGCCCCTTTAGAGGCTACGAGCAGTACTTC CASSPFRGYEQYF
TRBJ2-5 TRBV27 . TRBD1 TGTGCCAGCAGACCGGGACAGGTTGGAAAGACCCAGTACTTC CASRPGQVGKTQYF
TRBJ2-7 TRBV5-1 . . TGCGCCAGCAGCTTAACGGGGGGCGACTACGAGCAGTACTTC CASSLTGGDYEQYF
TRBJ1-1 TRBV2 few TRBD1 TGTGCCAGCAGTTGGACAGGGACGAACACTGAAGCTTTCTTT CASSWTGTNTEAFF
TRBJ2-1 TRBV5-1 once TRBD2 TGCGCCAGCAGCTTGGAACTAGCGGGGGTCAATGAGCAGTTCTTC CASSLELAGVNEQFF
TRBJ2-7 TRBV7-9 . TRBD1 TGTGCCAGCAGCGCCAGGGGGACCTACGAGCAGTACTTC CASSARGTYEQYF